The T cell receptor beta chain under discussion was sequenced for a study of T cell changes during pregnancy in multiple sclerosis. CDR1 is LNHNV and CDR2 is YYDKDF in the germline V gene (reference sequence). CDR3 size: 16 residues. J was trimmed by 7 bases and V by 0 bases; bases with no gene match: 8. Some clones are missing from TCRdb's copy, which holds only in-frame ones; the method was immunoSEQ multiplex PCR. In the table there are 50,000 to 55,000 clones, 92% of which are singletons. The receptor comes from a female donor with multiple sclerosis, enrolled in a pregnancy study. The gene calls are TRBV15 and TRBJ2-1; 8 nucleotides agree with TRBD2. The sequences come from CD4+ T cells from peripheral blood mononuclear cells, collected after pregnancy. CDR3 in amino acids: CATSRDGAGGRNEQFF. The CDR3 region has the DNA TGTGCCACCAGCAGAGATGGGGCGGGAGGACGAAATGAGCAGTTCTTC.